The present T cell receptor (beta chain) was sequenced within a study of blood T cell repertoires in COVID-19. Study as a whole: The United States, Italy and Spain were the sources of the acute and convalescent COVID-19 samples. Nucleic acid was either cDNA or gDNA, and it came from T cells, B-cell-depleted T cells, or PBMCs.

Measured with immunoSEQ multiplex PCR; TCRdb has only the in-frame clones, and not every one. Of roughly 240,000 clones listed, almost 85% are singletons. The CDR3 covers 14 residues. The germline CDR1 and CDR2 sequences are MNHEY and SMNVEV (reference sequence). V was clipped by 4 bases and J by 6 bases; unmatched bases: 8. Sequences were obtained from peripheral blood. The V gene is TRBV27, the J gene TRBJ2-7; 8 bases match TRBD1. The receptor was isolated from an elderly woman with acute or convalescent COVID-19. CDR3 coding DNA: TGTGCCAGCAGTTCTCAGACAGGGGACGGCGAGCAGTACTTC. Translating gives CASSSQTGDGEQYF.